Following are 2 T cell receptor beta chains from one sample sequenced in a study of PD-1 blockade in classical Hodgkin lymphoma. Profiling relied on immunoSEQ multiplex PCR, and the TCRdb table lists in-frame clones only, not all of them. The sample has about 150,000 clones, about 78% seen once; the top ten hold over 7.5%. There was relapse after autologous stem cell transplantation in every patient, and there was variation in brentuximab vedotin exposure. The input for sequencing was peripheral blood mononuclear cells (PBMCs), taken before the second cycle of nivolumab. These receptors all stem from a human donor with classical Hodgkin lymphoma.

The genes are TRBV7-3 and TRBJ2-1; no reliable D call. This CDR3 has 13 residues. Germline CDR1 is SGHTA and CDR2 is FQGTGA. Trimming removed 0 bases from V and 7 bases from J, with 7 bases in between. CDR3 in DNA: TGTGCCAGCAGCTTAACTAGCACAAATGAGCAGTTCTTC. It yields the protein CASSLTSTNEQFF.

The sample holds a few counts of this clone. The chain combines TRBV30 with TRBJ2-2; D is unresolved. Germline CDR1 GTSNPN, CDR2 SVGIG (reference sequence). This CDR3 has 14 amino acids. Trimming took off 1 base at V and 4 bases at J, with 10 bases between the two ends. The chain's CDR3 is CAWSEAVATGELFF. CDR3 sequence (DNA): TGTGCCTGGAGTGAGGCGGTAGCCACCGGGGAGCTGTTTTTT.